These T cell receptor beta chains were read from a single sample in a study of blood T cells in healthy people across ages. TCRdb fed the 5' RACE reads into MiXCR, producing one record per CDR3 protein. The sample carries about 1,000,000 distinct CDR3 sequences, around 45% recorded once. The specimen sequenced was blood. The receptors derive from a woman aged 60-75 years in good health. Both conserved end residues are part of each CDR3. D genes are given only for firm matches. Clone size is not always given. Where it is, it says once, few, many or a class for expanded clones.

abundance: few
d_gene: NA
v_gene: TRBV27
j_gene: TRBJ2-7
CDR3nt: TGTGCCAGCAGTCCTATCGACAGCTACGAGCAGTACTTC
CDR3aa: CASSPIDSYEQYF

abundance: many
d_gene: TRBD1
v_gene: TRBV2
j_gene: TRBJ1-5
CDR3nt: TGTGCCAGCAGGCACGGACAGGGGGCTCAGCCCCAGCATTTT
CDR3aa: CASRHGQGAQPQHF

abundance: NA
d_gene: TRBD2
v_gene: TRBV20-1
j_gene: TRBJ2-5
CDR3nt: TGCAGTGCTAGGGGGGGAGGGGACTACAGGTGGACCCAGTACTTC
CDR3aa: CSARGGGDYRWTQYF

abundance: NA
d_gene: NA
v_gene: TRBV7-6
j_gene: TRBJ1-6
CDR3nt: TGTGCCAGCAGCTTAGGCGCAGGGACGAGCACTAATTCACCCCTCCACTTT
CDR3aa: CASSLGAGTSTNSPLHF

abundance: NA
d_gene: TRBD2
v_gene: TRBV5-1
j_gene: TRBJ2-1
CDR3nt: TGCGCCAGCAGCCTACGGACTAGCTTTAGCTCCTACAATGAGCAGTTCTTC
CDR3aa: CASSLRTSFSSYNEQFF

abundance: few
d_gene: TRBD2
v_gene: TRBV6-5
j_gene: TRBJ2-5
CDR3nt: TGTGCCAGCAGTTACTCAACAGCGGGAGGGAGTGAGACCCAGTACTTC
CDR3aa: CASSYSTAGGSETQYF

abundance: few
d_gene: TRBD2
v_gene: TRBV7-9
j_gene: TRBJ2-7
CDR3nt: TGTGCCAGCAGCCAGGCGGGGACTAACTCCTACGAGCAGTACTTC
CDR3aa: CASSQAGTNSYEQYF

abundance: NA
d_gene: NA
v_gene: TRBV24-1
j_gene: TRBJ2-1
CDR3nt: TGCGCCACAGGGGACTATTCTGAGCAGTTCTTC
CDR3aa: CATGDYSEQFF

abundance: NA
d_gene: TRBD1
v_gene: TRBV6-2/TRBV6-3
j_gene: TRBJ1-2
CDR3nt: TGTGCCAGCGACAGGGGCTATGGCTACACCTTC
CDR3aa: CASDRGYGYTF

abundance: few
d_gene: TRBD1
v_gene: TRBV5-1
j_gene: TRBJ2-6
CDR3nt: TGCGCCAGCAGCTCGTTGGGGCAAGGACAGGCCAGCTCTGGGGCCAACGTCCTGACTTTC
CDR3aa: CASSSLGQGQASSGANVLTF

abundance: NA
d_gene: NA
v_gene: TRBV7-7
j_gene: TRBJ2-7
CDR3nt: TGTGCCAGCAGCCCGGATCGCTTCGAGCAGTACTTC
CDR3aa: CASSPDRFEQYF

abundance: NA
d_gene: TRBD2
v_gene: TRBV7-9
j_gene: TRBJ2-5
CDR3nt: TGTGCCACCCCGACGGCGGGAGGAGAGACCCAGTACTTC
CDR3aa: CATPTAGGETQYF

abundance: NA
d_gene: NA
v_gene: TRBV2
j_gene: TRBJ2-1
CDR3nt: TGTGCCAGCATACGGGGGGCGGGTGAGCAGTTCTTC
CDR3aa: CASIRGAGEQFF

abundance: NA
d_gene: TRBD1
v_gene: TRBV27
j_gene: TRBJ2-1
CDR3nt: TGTGCCAGCAGAACGTTAGGGACAGGCTTGAATGAGCAGTTCTTC
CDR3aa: CASRTLGTGLNEQFF

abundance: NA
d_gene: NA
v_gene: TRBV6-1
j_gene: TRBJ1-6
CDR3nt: TGTGCCACCAGAGGCTGGACAGCGCCCGGATTCGAGAATTCACCCCTCCACTTT
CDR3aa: CATRGWTAPGFENSPLHF

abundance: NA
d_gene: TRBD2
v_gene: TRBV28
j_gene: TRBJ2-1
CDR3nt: TGTGCCAGCAGTCCGGGACTAGCGGGATTGGTTGAGCAGTTCTTC
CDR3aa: CASSPGLAGLVEQFF

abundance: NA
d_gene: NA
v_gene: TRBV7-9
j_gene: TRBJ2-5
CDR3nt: TGTGCCAGCAGCCCTGACGGATGCCTGCAGTACTTC
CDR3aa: CASSPDGCLQYF

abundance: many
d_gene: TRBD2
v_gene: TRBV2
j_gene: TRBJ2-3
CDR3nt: TGTGCCAGCAGCCGGACTAGCGGGAGAGGTACAGATACGCAGTATTTT
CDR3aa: CASSRTSGRGTDTQYF

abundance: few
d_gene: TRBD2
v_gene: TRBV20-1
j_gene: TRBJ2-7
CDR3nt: TGCAGTGCTAGAGCCCTGGGCGATCTAGCGGGAGCCGAGCAGTACTTC
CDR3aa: CSARALGDLAGAEQYF

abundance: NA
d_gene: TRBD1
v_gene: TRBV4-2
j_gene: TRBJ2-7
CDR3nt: TGTGCCAGCAGCCAAGAGCAGGGGGTCTACGAGCAGTACTTC
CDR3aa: CASSQEQGVYEQYF

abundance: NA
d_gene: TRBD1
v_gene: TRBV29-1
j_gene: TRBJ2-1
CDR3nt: TGCAGCGTAAGGACAGGGGGCGAAAATGAGCAGTTCTTC
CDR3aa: CSVRTGGENEQFF

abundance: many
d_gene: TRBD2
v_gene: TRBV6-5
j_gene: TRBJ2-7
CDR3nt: TGTGCCAGCAGTTATCCTGGGGGACTAGCATGGGACGAGCAGTACTTC
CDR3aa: CASSYPGGLAWDEQYF

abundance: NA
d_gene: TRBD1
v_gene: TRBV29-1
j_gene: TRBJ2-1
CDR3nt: TGCAGCGTTGAAGGCCGGGACAGGGTGGATGAGCAGTTCTTC
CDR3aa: CSVEGRDRVDEQFF

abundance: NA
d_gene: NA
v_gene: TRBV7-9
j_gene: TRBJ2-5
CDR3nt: TGTGCCAGCAGCTCCAGCACAACCCAGCACTTC
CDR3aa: CASSSSTTQHF

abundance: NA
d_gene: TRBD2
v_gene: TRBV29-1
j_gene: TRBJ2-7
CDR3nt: TGCAGCGTTGCTAGCGGAACCTACGAGCAGTACTTC
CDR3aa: CSVASGTYEQYF

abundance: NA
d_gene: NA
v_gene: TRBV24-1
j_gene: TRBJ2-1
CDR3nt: TGTGCCACCAGTGATACTAGCTTGGGAACCTACAATGAGCAGTTCTTC
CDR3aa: CATSDTSLGTYNEQFF

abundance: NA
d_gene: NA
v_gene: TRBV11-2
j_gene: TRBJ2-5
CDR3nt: TGTGCCAGCAGCTTAGAGTCAGGGGTGAAGACCCAGTACTTC
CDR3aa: CASSLESGVKTQYF

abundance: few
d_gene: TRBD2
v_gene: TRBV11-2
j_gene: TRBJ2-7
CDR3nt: TGTGCCAGCAGCCCAAGCGGGAGACCCTACGAGCAGTACTTC
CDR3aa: CASSPSGRPYEQYF

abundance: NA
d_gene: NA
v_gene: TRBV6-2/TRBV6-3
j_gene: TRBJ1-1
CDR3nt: TGTGCCAGCAGTTACATCACTGAAGCTTTCTTT
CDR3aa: CASSYITEAFF

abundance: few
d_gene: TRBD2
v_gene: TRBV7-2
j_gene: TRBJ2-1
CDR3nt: TGTGCCAGCAGCTTTGGACTAGAGGGTGAGCAGTTCTTC
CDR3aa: CASSFGLEGEQFF

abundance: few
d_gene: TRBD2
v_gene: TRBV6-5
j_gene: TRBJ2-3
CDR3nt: TGTGCCAGCAGTTTGAGCGGGGGGGCCAATACGCAGTATTTT
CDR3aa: CASSLSGGANTQYF

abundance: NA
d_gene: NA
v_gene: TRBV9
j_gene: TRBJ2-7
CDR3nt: TGTGCCTCCGAGTCGGGCGGGCTCACCTACGAGCAGTACTTC
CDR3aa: CASESGGLTYEQYF

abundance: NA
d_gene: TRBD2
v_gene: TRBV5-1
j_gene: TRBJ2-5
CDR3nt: TGCGCCAGCAGCTCTGATTCGCTAGCGGGAGTGGAGACCCAGTACTTC
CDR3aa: CASSSDSLAGVETQYF

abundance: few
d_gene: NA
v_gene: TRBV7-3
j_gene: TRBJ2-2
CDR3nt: TGTGCCAGCAGCTTAGAAACCGGGGAGCTGTTTTTT
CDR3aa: CASSLETGELFF

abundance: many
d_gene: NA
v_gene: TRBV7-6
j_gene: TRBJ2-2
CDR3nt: TGTGCCAGCAGCCGATATACGAACACCGGGGAGCTGTTTTTT
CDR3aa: CASSRYTNTGELFF

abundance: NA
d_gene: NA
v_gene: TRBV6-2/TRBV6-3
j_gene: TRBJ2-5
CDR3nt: TGTGCCAGCAGTGACGTGGGGGACCAAGAGACCCAGTACTTC
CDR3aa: CASSDVGDQETQYF

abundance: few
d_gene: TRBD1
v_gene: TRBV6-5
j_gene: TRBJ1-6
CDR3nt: TGTGCCAGCAGATCCGACAGGGTCTATAATTCACCCCTCCACTTT
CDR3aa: CASRSDRVYNSPLHF

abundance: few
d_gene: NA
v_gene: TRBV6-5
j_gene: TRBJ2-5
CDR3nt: TGTGCCAGCAGCGCCTATACAGGCGGGGAGACCCAGTACTTC
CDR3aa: CASSAYTGGETQYF

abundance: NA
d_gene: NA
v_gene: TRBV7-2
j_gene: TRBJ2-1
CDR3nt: TGTGCCAGCAGCCCCGTAGGGGGTAGCTCCTACAATGAGCAGTTCTTC
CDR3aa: CASSPVGGSSYNEQFF

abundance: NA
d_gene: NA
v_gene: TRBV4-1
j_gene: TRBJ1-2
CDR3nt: TGCGCCAGCAGCCAAGATTGGCAACTTTCGGTAGGCTACACCTTC
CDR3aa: CASSQDWQLSVGYTF

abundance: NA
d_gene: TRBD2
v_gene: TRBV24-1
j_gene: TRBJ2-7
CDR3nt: TGTGCCACCAGTGGTCCGACTAGCGGGAGACTCGGGTACAATGAGCAGTACTTC
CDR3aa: CATSGPTSGRLGYNEQYF